This TCR beta chain was recovered during a study of T cells in Graves' hyperthyroidism and ophthalmopathy. This clonotype was detected only a few times. Germline CDR1 reads LGHNA; CDR2 reads YNFKEQ. CDR3 length: 17 amino acids. The J segment lost 0 bases and the V segment lost 4 bases, leaving 5 bases of the junction unmatched. TCR beta CDR3 regions were amplified from RNA. With the HTBI primer set, the TCR CDR3 went through a first round of RT-PCR. In TCRdb, the multiplex PCR reads were re-called with MiXCR into one record per CDR3 protein. The sample lists roughly 93,000 distinct CDR3 sequences; roughly 37% were seen once.

The receptor was derived from a woman aged 25 to 39 with Graves' hyperthyroidism. The sample consisted of peripheral blood or thyroid tissue (not recorded which). The chain carries TRBV4-2 and TRBJ2-7, with TRBD2 matching over 14 bases. CDR3 sequence (DNA): TGTGCCAGCAGCCCCTCGACTAGCGGGAGGGCCTCCTACGAGCAGTACTTC. Residues: CASSPSTSGRASYEQYF.